The following is a T cell receptor (beta chain) sequence with its context. The source of the sample is a study of blood T cell repertoires in COVID-19. Overall study: Samples came from the United States, Italy and Spain, spanning acute and convalescent COVID-19. Sources were T cells, B-cell-depleted T cells, or PBMCs; the material itself was cDNA or gDNA.

Germline CDR1 is SGHDT and CDR2 is YYEEEE. After removal of 4 bases from V and 8 bases from J, the junction contained 6 bases not matched to a gene. The CDR3 loop spans 15 amino acids. Per the study methods: Amplification of reference gene primers was used by the study to estimate nucleated cell counts. The method was immunoSEQ multiplex PCR; TCRdb's version includes in-frame clones alone and lacks a portion of them. V, J and clone size are those of that table, while D and trimming were read from the DNA. The repertoire includes tens of thousands of clones, about nine tenths of them detected once, and roughly 1.6% sits in the top ten.

The chain has TRBV5-6 and TRBJ1-4; TRBD1 matches 12 bases. Material for sequencing was peripheral blood. This sequence was found in a man in his sixties with acute or convalescent COVID-19. CDR3 sequence reads: CASSLEGTGGEKLFF. The DNA for the CDR3 is TGTGCCAGCAGCCTGGAGGGGACAGGGGGCGAAAAACTGTTTTTT.